The rows below give T cell receptor beta chains drawn from one sample of a study of blood T cell repertoires in COVID-19. Libraries were prepared by immunoSEQ multiplex PCR; TCRdb keeps only in-frame clonotypes and omits some of them. Found here are under 450,000 clones, 70% to 85% of them singletons; the top ten hold roughly 1.2%. The sequencing sample was made of peripheral blood. The receptors come from a human donor with acute or convalescent COVID-19. The donor label of this sample is uncertain. The CDR3 runs from the conserved cysteine through the conserved F or W.

j_gene	v_gene	CDR3aa
TRBJ2-7	TRBV23-1	CASRPDRGDKFQGKEQYF
TRBJ1-2	TRBV30	CAWSAGHLFEGYTF
TRBJ2-1	TRBV20-1	CSAPDNNEQFF
TRBJ1-1	TRBV6-1	CASSEAKNTEAFF
TRBJ1-4	TRBV29-1	CSVEDVAGGEKLFF
TRBJ2-1	TRBV18	CASSPALAGWEFF
TRBJ2-5	TRBV21-1	CASSKNDGDRAQETQYF
TRBJ1-1	TRBV18	CASSQIRDKYTEAFF
TRBJ2-1	TRBV19	CASSMSGTSGRASYNEQFF
TRBJ2-2	TRBV7-2	CASSLARTATGELFF
TRBJ2-2	TRBV6-6	CASSLAARGELFF